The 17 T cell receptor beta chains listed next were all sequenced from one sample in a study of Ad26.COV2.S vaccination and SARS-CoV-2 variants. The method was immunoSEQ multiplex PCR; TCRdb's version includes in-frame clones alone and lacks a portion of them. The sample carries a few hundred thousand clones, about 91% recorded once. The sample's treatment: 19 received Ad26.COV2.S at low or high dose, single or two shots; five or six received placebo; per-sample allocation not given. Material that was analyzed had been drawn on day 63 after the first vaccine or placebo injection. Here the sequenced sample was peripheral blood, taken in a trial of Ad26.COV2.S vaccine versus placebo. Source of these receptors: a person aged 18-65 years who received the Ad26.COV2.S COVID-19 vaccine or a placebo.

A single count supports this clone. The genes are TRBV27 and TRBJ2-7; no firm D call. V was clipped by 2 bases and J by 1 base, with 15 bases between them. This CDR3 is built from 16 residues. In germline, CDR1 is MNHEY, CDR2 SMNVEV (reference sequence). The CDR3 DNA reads TGTGCCAGCAGTTTAAGTCGACGATTTGGGTCCTACGAGCAGTACTTC. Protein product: CASSLSRRFGSYEQYF.

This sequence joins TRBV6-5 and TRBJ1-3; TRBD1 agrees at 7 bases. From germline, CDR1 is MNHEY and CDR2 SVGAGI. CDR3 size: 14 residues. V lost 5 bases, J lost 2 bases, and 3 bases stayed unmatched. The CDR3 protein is CASSPGTAGNTIYF. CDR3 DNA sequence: TGTGCCAGCAGTCCCGGGACAGCTGGAAACACCATATATTTT.

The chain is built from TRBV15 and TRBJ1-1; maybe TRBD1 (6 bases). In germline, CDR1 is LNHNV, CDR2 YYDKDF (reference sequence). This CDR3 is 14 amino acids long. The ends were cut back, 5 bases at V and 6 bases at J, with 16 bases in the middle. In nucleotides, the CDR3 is TGTGCCACCAGCCCCCACGCAGGGGCCCCTGAAGCTTTCTTT. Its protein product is CATSPHAGAPEAFF.

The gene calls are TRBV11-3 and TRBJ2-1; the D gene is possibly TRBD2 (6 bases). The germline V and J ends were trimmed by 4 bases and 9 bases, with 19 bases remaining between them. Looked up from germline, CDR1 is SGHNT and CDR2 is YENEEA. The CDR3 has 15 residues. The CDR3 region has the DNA TGTGCCAGCAGCTCTCAGCGGGTACTGCGGAGTGAGCAGTTCTTC. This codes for CASSSQRVLRSEQFF.

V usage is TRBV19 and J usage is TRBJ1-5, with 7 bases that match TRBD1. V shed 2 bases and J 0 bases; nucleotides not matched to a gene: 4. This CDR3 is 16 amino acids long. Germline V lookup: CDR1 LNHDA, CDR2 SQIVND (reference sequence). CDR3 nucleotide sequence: TGTGCCAGTAGTATACTGCGACAGGGTAGCAATCAGCCCCAGCATTTT. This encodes CASSILRQGSNQPQHF.

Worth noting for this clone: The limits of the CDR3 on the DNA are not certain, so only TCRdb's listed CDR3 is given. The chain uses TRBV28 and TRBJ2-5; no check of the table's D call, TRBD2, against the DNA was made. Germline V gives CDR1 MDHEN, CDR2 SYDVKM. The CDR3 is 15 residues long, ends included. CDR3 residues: CASSSSRLAVETQYF.

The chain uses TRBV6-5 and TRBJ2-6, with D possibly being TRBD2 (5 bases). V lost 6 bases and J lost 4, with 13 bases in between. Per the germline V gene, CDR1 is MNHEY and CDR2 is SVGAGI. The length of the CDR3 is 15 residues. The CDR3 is CASSNGGLGANVLTF. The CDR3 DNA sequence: TGTGCCAGCAGCAATGGAGGCTTGGGGGCCAACGTCCTGACTTTC.

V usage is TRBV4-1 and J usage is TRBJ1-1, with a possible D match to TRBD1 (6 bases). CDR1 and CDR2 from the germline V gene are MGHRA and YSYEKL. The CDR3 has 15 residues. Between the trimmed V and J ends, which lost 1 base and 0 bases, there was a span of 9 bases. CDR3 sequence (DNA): TGCGCCAGCAGCCAAGGGACAGCCATGAACACTGAAGCTTTCTTT. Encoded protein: CASSQGTAMNTEAFF.

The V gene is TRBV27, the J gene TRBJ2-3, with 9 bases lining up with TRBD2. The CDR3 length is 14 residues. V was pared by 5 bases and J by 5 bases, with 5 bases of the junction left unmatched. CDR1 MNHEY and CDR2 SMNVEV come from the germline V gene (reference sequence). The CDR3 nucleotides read TGTGCCAGCAGTCCCCTACTAGCGGGAGATACGCAGTATTTT. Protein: CASSPLLAGDTQYF.

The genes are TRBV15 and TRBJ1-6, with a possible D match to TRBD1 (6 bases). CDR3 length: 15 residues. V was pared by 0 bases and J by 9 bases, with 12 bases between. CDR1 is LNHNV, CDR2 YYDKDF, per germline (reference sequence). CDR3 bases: TGTGCCACCAGCAGAGATAAAGACAGGTCTTCACCCCTCCACTTT. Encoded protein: CATSRDKDRSSPLHF.

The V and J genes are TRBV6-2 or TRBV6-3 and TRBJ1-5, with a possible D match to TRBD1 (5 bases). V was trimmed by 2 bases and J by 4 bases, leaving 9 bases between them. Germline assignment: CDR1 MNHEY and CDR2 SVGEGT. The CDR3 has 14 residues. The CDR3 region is CASSYGGGNQPQHF. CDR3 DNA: TGTGCCAGCAGTTACGGTGGGGGGAATCAGCCCCAGCATTTT.

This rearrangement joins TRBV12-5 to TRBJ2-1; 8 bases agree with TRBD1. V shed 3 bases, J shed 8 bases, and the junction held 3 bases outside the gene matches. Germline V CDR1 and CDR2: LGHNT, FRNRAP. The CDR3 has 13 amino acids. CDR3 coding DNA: TGTGCTAGTGGTTTCGGACAGGGCTATGAGCAGTTCTTC. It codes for CASGFGQGYEQFF.

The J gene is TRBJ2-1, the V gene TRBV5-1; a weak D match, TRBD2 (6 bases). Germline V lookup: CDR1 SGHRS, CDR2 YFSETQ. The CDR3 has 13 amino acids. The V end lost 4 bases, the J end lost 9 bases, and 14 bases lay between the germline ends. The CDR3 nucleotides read TGCGCCAGCAGCCGGGGACTGGTTGGTGAGCAGTTCTTC. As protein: CASSRGLVGEQFF.

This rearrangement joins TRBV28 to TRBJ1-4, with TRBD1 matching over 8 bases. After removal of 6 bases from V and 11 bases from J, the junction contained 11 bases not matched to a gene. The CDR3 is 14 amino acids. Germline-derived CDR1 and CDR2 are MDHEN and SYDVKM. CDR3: CASRRGQAGGKLFF. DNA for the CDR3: TGTGCCAGCAGGAGGGGACAGGCCGGAGGGAAACTGTTTTTT. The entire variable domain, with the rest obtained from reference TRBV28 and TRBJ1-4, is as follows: DVKVTQSSRYLVKRTGEKVFLECVQDMDHENMFWYRQDPGLGLRLIYFSYDVKMKEKGDIPEGYSVSREKKERFSLILESASTNQTSMYLCASRRGQAGGKLFFGSGTQLSVL.

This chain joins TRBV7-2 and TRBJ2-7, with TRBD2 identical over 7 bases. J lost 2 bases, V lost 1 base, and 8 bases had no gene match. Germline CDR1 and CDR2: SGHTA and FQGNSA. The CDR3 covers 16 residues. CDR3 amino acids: CASSLGRREDPYEQYF. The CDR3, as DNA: TGTGCCAGCAGCTTAGGTCGCCGGGAGGACCCCTACGAGCAGTACTTC.

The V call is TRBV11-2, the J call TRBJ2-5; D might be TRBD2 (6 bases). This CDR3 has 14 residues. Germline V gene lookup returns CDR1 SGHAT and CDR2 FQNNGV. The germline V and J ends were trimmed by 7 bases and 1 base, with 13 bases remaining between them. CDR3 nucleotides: TGTGCCAGCAAGCGTGGGGGGAGCCAAGAGACCCAGTACTTC. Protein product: CASKRGGSQETQYF.

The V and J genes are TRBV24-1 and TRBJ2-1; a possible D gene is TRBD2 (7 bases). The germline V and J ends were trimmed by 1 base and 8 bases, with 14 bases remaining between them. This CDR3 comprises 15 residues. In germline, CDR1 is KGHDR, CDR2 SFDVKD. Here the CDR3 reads CATSDFSGGVDEQFF. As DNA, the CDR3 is TGTGCCACCAGTGATTTTTCGGGGGGCGTGGATGAGCAGTTCTTC.